Shown below are 30 T cell receptor beta chains from a single sample sequenced in a study of early T cells in non-severe SARS-CoV-2 infection. Each CDR3 protein is one row after TCRdb ran MiXCR on the 5' RACE reads. Of 55,000 to 70,000 distinct CDR3 sequences listed, around 4.9% are singletons. The sample consisted of whole blood. These receptors came from an adult who was a healthcare worker with PCR-confirmed SARS-CoV-2 infection or an uninfected control (not recorded which).

This clonotype was found a few times. The chain couples TRBV7-9 to TRBJ2-7; 14 nucleotides align to TRBD2. This CDR3 is 15 amino acids long. The V gene's germline CDR1 is SEHNR and CDR2 FQNEAQ (reference sequence). Trimming cost V 7 bases and J 4 bases; bases outside gene matches: 6. The CDR3 nucleotides read TGTGCCAGCACCGGACTAGCGGGAGGCCGTTACGAGCAGTACTTC. Protein: CASTGLAGGRYEQYF.

CDR3 region: CASEKGTEAFF. Here the CDR3 DNA reads TGTGCCAGCGAAAAGGGCACTGAAGCTTTCTTT. J is TRBJ1-1 and V is TRBV7-9, with unresolved D. The CDR3 is 11 amino acids. Trimming cost V 8 bases and J 4 bases, with 8 bases left between them. Germline lookup yields CDR1 SEHNR and CDR2 FQNEAQ (reference sequence).

There are a few counts of this clonotype. The V and J genes are TRBV11-2 and TRBJ1-3; no clear D. This CDR3 is built from 11 residues. Germline values: CDR1 SGHAT, CDR2 FQNNGV. Trimming pared 4 bases from V and 7 bases from J, leaving 5 bases between. CDR3 nucleotides: TGTGCCAGCAGCTATTCGAACACCATATATTTT. It specifies CASSYSNTIYF.

There are many counts of this clonotype. V is TRBV20-1 and J is TRBJ2-1; 8 nucleotides match TRBD2. CDR1 and CDR2 from the germline V gene are DFQATT and SNEGSKA (reference sequence). This CDR3 is 16 amino acids long. With 7 bases clipped from V and 0 bases from J, the junction kept 11 bases outside the gene matches. The chain's CDR3 is CSVAEVGTSSYNEQFF. In nucleotides, the CDR3 is TGCAGTGTCGCTGAGGTCGGGACTAGCTCCTACAATGAGCAGTTCTTC.

This clonotype has at least ten counts. CDR3 loop: CASSAFRTDTQYF. The CDR3 DNA follows: TGCGCCAGCTCGGCCTTTAGGACAGATACGCAGTATTTT. The chain uses TRBV10-2 and TRBJ2-3; D unresolved. Trimming cost V 8 bases and J 3 bases, with 12 bases left between them. Germline V gene data show CDR1 as WSHSY and CDR2 as SAAADI. CDR3 length: 13 residues.

This clonotype was counted many times. The chain has TRBV5-1 and TRBJ2-3; the D gene is possibly TRBD2 (5 bases). Germline CDR1 SGHRS, CDR2 YFSETQ. V gave up 3 bases and J gave up 3 bases, with 11 bases separating them. CDR3 length: 14 amino acids. This CDR3 is CASSSTSGTDTQYF. CDR3 coding DNA: TGCGCCAGCAGCTCCACTAGTGGGACAGATACGCAGTATTTT. Based on the CDR3 plus reference TRBV5-1 and TRBJ2-3, the full variable domain is KAGVTQTPRYLIKTRGQQVTLSCSPISGHRSVSWYQQTPGQGLQFLFEYFSETQRNKGNFPGRFSGRQFSNSRSEMNVSTLELGDSALYLCASSSTSGTDTQYFGPGTRLTVL.

This clonotype was recorded at least ten times. V usage is TRBV4-1 and J usage is TRBJ2-7; 11 nucleotides match TRBD2. Germline V gene sequence: CDR1 MGHRA, CDR2 YSYEKL. The CDR3 extends over 19 amino acids. V shed 0 bases and J 1 base; nucleotides not matched to a gene: 11. DNA of the CDR3: TGCGCCAGCAGCCAAGATCGCGTTAGCGGGAGGGCCTTGTCCTACGAGCAGTACTTC. Translation: CASSQDRVSGRALSYEQYF.

This clonotype was counted ten times or more. The rearrangement joins TRBV27 to TRBJ2-4; 9 bases are a match to TRBD1. The CDR3 has 18 amino acids. Germline V gives CDR1 MNHEY, CDR2 SMNVEV (reference sequence). With V trimmed by 5 bases and J by 2 bases, 13 bases remained unmatched. This chain's CDR3 is CASSPSGTGGRSKNIQYF. The CDR3, as DNA: TGTGCCAGCAGTCCCTCGGGTACAGGGGGCAGATCCAAAAACATTCAGTACTTC.

This clonotype was recorded at least ten times. The chain joins TRBV19 to TRBJ2-3, with D possibly TRBD2 on 6 matching bases. The CDR3 has 14 amino acids. V lost 6 bases to trimming and J lost 2 bases, with 12 bases between them. CDR1 LNHDA and CDR2 SQIVND come from the germline V gene (reference sequence). This CDR3 is CASSGLLYTDTQYF. The CDR3 DNA is TGTGCCAGTAGCGGACTACTCTACACAGATACGCAGTATTTT.

This clonotype was seen more than once but under ten times. CDR3 bases: TGTGCCAGCACCGACACCTACGAGCAGTACTTC. This codes for CASTDTYEQYF. The chain recombines TRBV7-9 with TRBJ2-7; D call uncertain. This CDR3 region has 11 residues. Germline CDR1 SEHNR, CDR2 FQNEAQ (reference sequence). Trimming took 7 bases from V and 2 from J, leaving 6 bases between them.

The V gene is TRBV5-6, the J gene TRBJ2-4; TRBD1 or TRBD2 may be the D gene (6 bases each). Germline V gives CDR1 SGHDT, CDR2 YYEEEE. V was clipped by 4 bases and J by 9 bases, with 23 bases between them. CDR3 length: 16 amino acids. CDR3 DNA sequence: TGTGCCAGCAGCCCCCGGAGGGAAGGGGGATCAATCATTCAGTACTTC. Protein: CASSPRREGGSIIQYF. The complete variable domain, with remaining parts taken from reference TRBV5-6 and TRBJ2-4, reads DAGVTQSPTHLIKTRGQQVTLRCSPKSGHDTVSWYQQALGQGPQFIFQYYEEEERQRGNFPDRFSGHQFPNYSSELNVNALLLGDSALYLCASSPRREGGSIIQYFGAGTRLSVL.

This clonotype has a count of ten or more. The chain links TRBV6-5 to TRBJ2-5; D remains ambiguous. The CDR3 extends over 13 amino acids. Germline CDR1 reads MNHEY; CDR2 reads SVGAGI. Trimming left V 4 bases short and J 5 bases short, with 11 bases between. This chain's CDR3 is CASSFSLRETQYF. CDR3 coding DNA: TGTGCCAGCAGTTTCTCACTTCGGGAGACCCAGTACTTC.

The table lists this clonotype with a few counts. The chain carries TRBV10-3 and TRBJ2-1; 8 bases match TRBD1. Trimming cost V 4 bases and J 1 base; bases outside gene matches: 6. Germline V gene sequence: CDR1 ENHRY, CDR2 SYGVKD. CDR3 length: 16 amino acids. The CDR3 bases are TGTGCCATCAGTGGACCGACAGGGGTATCCTACAATGAGCAGTTCTTC. Amino acid sequence: CAISGPTGVSYNEQFF.

This clonotype appeared a few times. This chain connects TRBV5-6 to TRBJ1-5, with D perhaps matching TRBD1 (6 bases). CDR1 and CDR2 (germline): SGHDT, YYEEEE. Trimming left V 0 bases short and J 7 bases short, with 8 bases between. CDR3 length: 13 residues. Here the CDR3 DNA reads TGTGCCAGCAGCTTGGCAGGGACACAGCCCCAGCATTTT. Translating it yields CASSLAGTQPQHF.

This clonotype was recorded many times. V gene TRBV5-1 combines with J gene TRBJ2-2; 10 bases are shared with TRBD2. The trim removed 6 bases at V and 3 bases at J, leaving 20 bases unmatched. The CDR3 runs to 20 residues. The germline gives CDR1 SGHRS, CDR2 YFSETQ. CDR3 sequence reads: CASTKEDAGLALGDTGELFF. The CDR3 DNA reads TGCGCCAGCACCAAGGAAGATGCGGGACTAGCGTTAGGGGACACCGGGGAGCTGTTTTTT.

This chain joins TRBV6-6 and TRBJ2-5; D is unresolved. This CDR3 comprises 11 residues. Looked up from germline, CDR1 is MNHNY and CDR2 is SVGAGI (reference sequence). Trimming cost V 2 bases and J 5 bases, with 3 bases left between them. The DNA for the CDR3 is TGTGCCAGCAGTTACAAGGAGACCCAGTACTTC. Amino acids: CASSYKETQYF.

The CDR3: CASRRQGSSDGYTF. CDR3 sequence (DNA): TGTGCCAGCAGGAGACAGGGCAGTTCTGATGGCTACACCTTC. The gene calls are TRBV7-2 and TRBJ1-2; 7 nucleotides align to TRBD1. V dropped 6 bases and J dropped 6; count of bases not matched to a gene: 10. This CDR3 has 14 residues. Germline loops: CDR1 SGHTA, CDR2 FQGNSA.

This clonotype was observed at least ten times. The chain carries TRBV29-1 and TRBJ1-2; 7 bases align to TRBD1. The CDR3 totals 11 residues. V lost 6 bases and J lost 6; bases outside the gene matches: 4. Germline CDR1 SQVTM, CDR2 ANQGSEA. DNA of the CDR3: TGCAGCGTCTATACAGGGGATGGCTACACCTTC. Protein: CSVYTGDGYTF.

The chain has TRBV9 and TRBJ2-7; D is perhaps TRBD1 (6 bases). Trimming cost V 0 bases and J 2 bases, with 15 bases left between them. From germline, CDR1 is SGDLS and CDR2 YYNGEE. This CDR3 contains 16 residues. In DNA, the CDR3 is TGTGCCAGCAGCGTAGGAGCGGAAGGGGGAGCCTACGAGCAGTACTTC. This encodes CASSVGAEGGAYEQYF.

This clonotype was recorded many times. The V gene is TRBV6-2 or TRBV6-3, the J gene TRBJ2-2; D remains unclear. This CDR3 comprises 14 residues. From germline, CDR1 is MNHEY and CDR2 SVGEGT. Trimming removed 8 bases from V and 0 bases from J, with 10 bases in between. CDR3 sequence (DNA): TGTGCCAGCTCCCAGGCAGCGAACACCGGGGAGCTGTTTTTT. It specifies CASSQAANTGELFF.

This clonotype was seen a few times. This chain uses TRBV18 with TRBJ2-7; 10 bases are a match to TRBD1. The CDR3 extends over 15 amino acids. CDR1 is KGHSH and CDR2 is LQKENI in the germline V gene. Germline trimming cut 6 bases from V and 2 bases from J; bases unmatched to any gene: 7. CDR3 protein: CASSRQGASAYEQYF. The CDR3 nucleotides read TGTGCCAGCTCTCGACAGGGGGCCTCCGCCTACGAGCAGTACTTC.

The V gene is TRBV18, the J gene TRBJ2-5; no firm D call. Trimming removed 0 bases from V and 5 bases from J, with 10 bases in between. The CDR3 covers 14 residues. Germline assignment: CDR1 KGHSH and CDR2 LQKENI. The CDR3 coding sequence is TGTGCCAGCTCACCACCGACGATAGGGGAGACCCAGTACTTC. It translates to CASSPPTIGETQYF.

This clonotype was found a few times. The chain has TRBV27 and TRBJ2-7; D is unclear. Trimming stripped 4 bases from V and 6 bases from J, with 16 bases between. Germline V gene lookup returns CDR1 MNHEY and CDR2 SMNVEV (reference sequence). The CDR3 is made up of 14 amino acids. The CDR3 coding sequence is TGTGCCAGCAGTTCCCGCGAAAGGGCAGGCGAGCAGTACTTC. It is translated as CASSSRERAGEQYF.

In its sample, this clonotype was seen many times. This chain connects TRBV20-1 to TRBJ2-3; D unresolved. From germline, CDR1 is DFQATT and CDR2 SNEGSKA (reference sequence). The length of the CDR3 is 12 residues. V gave up 5 bases and J gave up 4 bases, with 10 bases separating them. This CDR3 reads CSAPTGADTQYF. The CDR3 bases are TGCAGTGCTCCTACTGGTGCAGATACGCAGTATTTT.

This clonotype showed up many times. Here the CDR3 reads CASSYSGRGPEAFF. The CDR3 DNA is TGTGCCAGCAGTTACTCCGGCAGGGGACCTGAAGCTTTCTTT. The V call is TRBV6-6, the J call TRBJ1-1; possibly TRBD1 for D (6 bases). V lost 0 bases to trimming and J lost 6 bases, with 11 bases between them. The CDR3 spans 14 residues. Germline V CDR1 and CDR2: MNHNY, SVGAGI (reference sequence).

At least ten counts were recorded for this clonotype. The chain has TRBV5-5 and TRBJ2-1, with D possibly matching TRBD2 (6 bases). The germline V gene encodes CDR1 SGHKS and CDR2 YYEKEE (reference sequence). Trimming shortened V by 4 bases and J by 4 bases, and 15 bases separated the two germline ends. The length of the CDR3 is 15 residues. DNA for the CDR3: TGTGCCAGCAGCCTCAGTAGCGGAGAGTACAATGAGCAGTTCTTC. As protein: CASSLSSGEYNEQFF.

The J gene is TRBJ1-4, the V gene TRBV27; TRBD1 is a possible D gene (6 bases). V lost 5 bases to trimming and J lost 5 bases, with 15 bases between them. Germline V gene lookup returns CDR1 MNHEY and CDR2 SMNVEV (reference sequence). The CDR3 has 15 residues. The CDR3 DNA is TGTGCCAGCAGTAGGACCGGGGGGCAAAATGAAAAACTGTTTTTT. Protein sequence: CASSRTGGQNEKLFF.

At least ten counts were recorded for this clonotype. V and J are TRBV7-2 and TRBJ2-1, with unresolved D. CDR1 and CDR2 from the germline V gene are SGHTA and FQGNSA. V was cut by 0 bases and J by 7 bases, with 4 bases left in between. The CDR3 runs to 12 residues. CDR3 DNA sequence: TGTGCCAGCAGCTTAGCTGCGAATGAGCAGTTCTTC. This sequence encodes CASSLAANEQFF.

This clonotype was detected many times. The chain has TRBV7-6 and TRBJ2-1, with unresolved D. Germline values: CDR1 SGHVS, CDR2 FNYEAQ. V dropped 5 bases and J dropped 4 bases, with 9 bases sitting between them. The CDR3 is 13 residues long. The CDR3 bases are TGTGCCAGCAGCCGAAGGACGTACAATGAGCAGTTCTTC. As protein: CASSRRTYNEQFF.

This clonotype was observed many times. The rearrangement joins TRBV21-1 to TRBJ2-7; TRBD1 was called by the table and not checked on the DNA. TRBV21-1 is annotated as a pseudogene. This CDR3 spans 15 amino acids. CDR3 loop: CASSSRGQGSYEQYF. CDR3 coding DNA: TGTGCCAGCAGCTCGCGAGGACAGGGCTCCTACGAGCAGTACTTC.